Listed here are 7 T cell receptor beta chains from one sample, sequenced in a study of T cells after yellow fever vaccination. TCRdb re-analysed the 5' RACE reads in MiXCR, keeping a single row per CDR3 protein. The data contain about 260,000 distinct CDR3 sequences, about 5.2% of them seen just once; the ten biggest clones take up 2.5% to 4%. This material consisted of CD4+ T cells sorted from PBMCs, taken on the day of the yellow fever booster vaccination. The receptors derive from a young man who received the YFV17D yellow fever vaccine.

This clonotype has more than one count but fewer than ten. This chain connects TRBV30 to TRBJ1-2; D is undetermined. CDR3 length: 11 amino acids. CDR1 is GTSNPN and CDR2 is SVGIG in the germline V gene (reference sequence). V was pared by 4 bases and J by 7 bases, with 10 bases between. This chain's CDR3 is CAWTKARGYTF. DNA for the CDR3: TGTGCCTGGACCAAAGCCCGTGGCTACACCTTC.

This clonotype has only a few counts. This chain joins TRBV19 and TRBJ1-2, with 11 bases that match TRBD1. The V gene end was trimmed by 3 bases and the J gene end by 0 bases; junction bases not matched to a gene: 15. This CDR3 has 20 amino acids. Looked up from germline, CDR1 is LNHDA and CDR2 is SQIVND (reference sequence). CDR3 residues: CASSIWVLRTGGRANYGYTF. CDR3 DNA: TGTGCCAGTAGTATTTGGGTGCTGAGGACAGGGGGCCGCGCTAACTATGGCTACACCTTC.

V gene TRBV7-2 combines with J gene TRBJ2-1, with D possibly being TRBD2 (7 bases). CDR1 and CDR2 (germline): SGHTA, FQGNSA. V shed 6 bases and J shed 2 bases, with 14 bases lying between them. This CDR3 comprises 15 residues. The CDR3 DNA reads TGTGCCAGCAGGTTGGGGGGGGCCCCCTACAATGAGCAGTTCTTC. It encodes CASRLGGAPYNEQFF.

This chain connects TRBV4-3 to TRBJ1-3; D is undetermined. CDR1 and CDR2 (germline): LGHNA, YSLEER. The CDR3 length is 18 residues. The V end was cut by 0 bases, the J end by 1 base, with 16 bases between. CDR3 nucleotide sequence: TGCGCCAGCAGCCAAGATGGAACCCGGGGTTCGTCTGGAAACACCATATATTTT. Its protein is CASSQDGTRGSSGNTIYF.

This clonotype occurred a few times. This chain links TRBV6-6 with TRBJ1-5, with unresolved D. The CDR3 length is 13 residues. Looked up from germline, CDR1 is MNHNY and CDR2 is SVGAGI (reference sequence). V lost 10 bases to trimming and J lost 2 bases, with 12 bases between them. The DNA for the CDR3 is TGTGCCACCCGGTGGGAGGGCAATCAGCCCCAGCATTTT. Translating gives CATRWEGNQPQHF.

The gene calls are TRBV7-2 and TRBJ2-2; 9 nucleotides align to TRBD2. CDR1 and CDR2 from the germline V gene are SGHTA and FQGNSA. V was pared by 5 bases and J by 4 bases, with 8 bases of the junction left unmatched. CDR3 size: 16 residues. The CDR3 DNA follows: TGTGCCAGCAGCCCCCCGCGGGGGGGCCTCACCGGGGAGCTGTTTTTT. It translates to CASSPPRGGLTGELFF.

This clonotype has just a few counts. The rearrangement joins TRBV3-1 to TRBJ1-2; D remains ambiguous. The CDR3 totals 14 residues. V lost 1 base, J lost 6 bases, and 12 bases lay in between. Germline V gene sequence: CDR1 LGHDT, CDR2 YNNKEL (reference sequence). The CDR3 region is CASSQGISGDGYTF. DNA of the CDR3: TGTGCCAGCAGCCAAGGGATCTCCGGGGATGGCTACACCTTC.